This T cell receptor beta chain was recorded in a study of T cell responses to AZD1222 COVID-19 vaccine. At the level of the study: Second-dose groups at about 4 or about 12 weeks were pooled.

On this clone itself: The antigen remains unidentified.

Some clones are missing from TCRdb's copy, which holds only in-frame ones; the method was immunoSEQ multiplex PCR. The sample shows about 55,000 clones, about 85% of them seen only once. Study conclusions and caveats: Across the whole spike, CD4 TCRs peaked at regions 160-218 and 743-854. No repertoire was sampled before or during the peak T cell response, only after it. Unmutated variant regions are reportedly the target of nearly half of TCRs that are spike-specific.

The clonotype was recovered from an adult in good health. The source material was peripheral blood, sampled on day 0 of AZD1222 vaccination.

The CDR3 DNA reads TGCGCCAGCAGCCCGACCCCGGGGAACAATCAGCCCCAGCATTTT. Translating it yields CASSPTPGNNQPQHF. This chain uses TRBV5-1 with TRBJ1-5; D is unclear. The CDR3 is made up of 15 amino acids. Germline CDR1 and CDR2: SGHRS and YFSETQ. The ends were cut back, 4 bases at V and 3 bases at J, with 14 bases in the middle.